The clone carrying this TCR beta chain came up a few times. Its matching antigen is unknown. The data were taken from a study of blood T cells in healthy people across ages. General study points: Nothing was known about donor CMV status, and this possibly confounded expanded clonotype changes.

V lost 2 bases, J lost 0 bases, and 14 bases lay in between. CDR1 is MNHEY and CDR2 is SVGAGI in the germline V gene. The CDR3 consists of 18 residues. A second PCR of roughly 7 to 11 cycles used a sample-barcoded 5' primer and a J-beta primer mix. TCRdb reprocessed the 5' RACE reads with MiXCR, giving one entry per CDR3 protein. This table holds about 1.8 million distinct CDR3 sequences, around half found once. J is TRBJ2-6 and V is TRBV6-5; no definite D call. The sequence was obtained from a woman aged 35 to 49 in good health. The sample consisted of blood. CDR3 region: CASSYTWGSTSGANVLTF. The CDR3 bases are TGTGCCAGCAGTTACACTTGGGGTAGCACCTCTGGGGCCAACGTCCTGACTTTC.